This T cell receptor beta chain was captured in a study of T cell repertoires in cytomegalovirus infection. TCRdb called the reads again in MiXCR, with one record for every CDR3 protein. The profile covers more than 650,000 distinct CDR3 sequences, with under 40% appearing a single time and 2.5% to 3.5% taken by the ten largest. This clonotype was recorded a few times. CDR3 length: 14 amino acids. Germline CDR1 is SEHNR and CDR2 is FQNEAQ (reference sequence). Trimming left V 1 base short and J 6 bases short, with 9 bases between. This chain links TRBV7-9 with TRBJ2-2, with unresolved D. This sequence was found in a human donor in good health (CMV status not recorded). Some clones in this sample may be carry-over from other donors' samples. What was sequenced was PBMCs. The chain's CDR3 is CASSLVGVAGELFF. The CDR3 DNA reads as TGTGCCAGCAGCTTAGTGGGCGTGGCCGGGGAGCTGTTTTTT.